The 20 T cell receptor beta chains in this list originate from one sample, sequenced in a study of shared clonotypes between healthy human individuals. Some clones are missing from TCRdb's copy, which holds only in-frame ones; the method was immunoSEQ multiplex PCR. The top ten hold over 0.1% of the sample, which has 2 million to 2.5 million clones, almost 96% seen once. Sequencing was performed on naive CD4+ T cells sorted from blood. The subset: CD45RA+ positively selected. All receptors derive from a man aged 18 to 30 in good health.

The V call is TRBV4-1, the J call TRBJ2-1, with TRBD2 identical over 7 bases. V was pared by 0 bases and J by 11 bases, with 7 bases of the junction left unmatched. The CDR3 contains 14 residues. Germline V gene data show CDR1 as MGHRA and CDR2 as YSYEKL. The CDR3 region is CASSQDIVGLQQFF. The CDR3 nucleotides are TGCGCCAGCAGCCAAGATATAGTGGGACTACAGCAGTTCTTC.

The chain is built from TRBV28 and TRBJ1-4, with TRBD1 as a possible D gene (5 bases). Germline-derived CDR1 and CDR2 are MDHEN and SYDVKM. V was pared by 2 bases and J by 4 bases, with 8 bases between. The CDR3 consists of 14 residues. The CDR3 sequence: CASSLRGFNEKLFF. Here the CDR3 DNA reads TGTGCCAGCAGTTTAAGGGGTTTTAATGAAAAACTGTTTTTT.

V is TRBV2 and J is TRBJ2-3; 14 bases agree with TRBD2. This CDR3 is 16 amino acids long. In germline, CDR1 is SNHLY, CDR2 FYNNEI. V trimming: 4 bases; J trimming: 6 bases; junction bases outside the gene matches: 6. The CDR3 nucleotides are TGTGCCAGCAGTGGGGGGACTAGCGGGAGATATGATACGCAGTATTTT. Amino acids: CASSGGTSGRYDTQYF. The full variable domain, its missing parts supplied by reference TRBV2 and TRBJ2-3, is EPEVTQTPSHQVTQMGQEVILRCVPISNHLYFYWYRQILGQKVEFLVSFYNNEISEKSEIFDDQFSVERPDGSNFTLKIRSTKLEDSAMYFCASSGGTSGRYDTQYFGPGTRLTVL.

V and J are TRBV9 and TRBJ2-3, with D perhaps given as TRBD1 or TRBD2 (6 bases each). The CDR3 covers 16 residues. Germline V lookup: CDR1 SGDLS, CDR2 YYNGEE. Trimming removed 4 bases at V and 0 bases at J, with 15 bases between. CDR3 nucleotides: TGTGCCAGCAGCTCCGTGGGGGGCGTCAGCACAGATACGCAGTATTTT. It specifies CASSSVGGVSTDTQYF.

The chain combines TRBV7-2 with TRBJ2-7, with 8 bases aligning to TRBD2. V shed 5 bases, J shed 1 base, and the junction held 16 bases outside the gene matches. The CDR3 contains 18 residues. Germline-derived CDR1 and CDR2 are SGHTA and FQGNSA. The CDR3 protein is CASSPRRSGAGDSYEQYF. CDR3 nucleotides: TGTGCCAGCAGCCCCCGCAGATCGGGAGCGGGAGATTCCTACGAGCAGTACTTC.

For this clone: Other DNA sequences within the sample encode an identical CDR3. The V call is TRBV30, the J call TRBJ2-6; D is undetermined. The CDR3 spans 13 residues. Trimming removed 3 bases from V and 0 bases from J, with 3 bases in between. The germline CDR1 and CDR2 sequences are GTSNPN and SVGIG (reference sequence). CDR3 amino acids: CAWRYSGANVLTF. CDR3 coding DNA: TGTGCCTGGAGGTACTCTGGGGCCAACGTCCTGACTTTC.

The J gene is TRBJ1-4, the V gene TRBV4-1; 9 nucleotides match TRBD1. The CDR3 loop spans 15 amino acids. Germline loops: CDR1 MGHRA, CDR2 YSYEKL. J gave up 5 bases and V 5 bases, and 6 bases lay outside the gene matches. The CDR3 here is CASSAPGQGNEKLFF. The DNA for the CDR3 is TGCGCCAGCAGCGCTCCGGGACAGGGAAATGAAAAACTGTTTTTT.

This chain links TRBV28 with TRBJ1-6; tentatively, D is TRBD1 (5 bases). The germline V gene encodes CDR1 MDHEN and CDR2 SYDVKM. V lost 2 bases to trimming and J lost 9 bases, with 11 bases between them. The CDR3 has 14 amino acids. The CDR3 is CASSLPPGVSPLHF. Here the CDR3 DNA reads TGTGCCAGCAGTTTACCTCCGGGGGTTTCACCCCTCCACTTT. Drawing the rest from reference TRBV28 and TRBJ1-6, the complete variable domain is DVKVTQSSRYLVKRTGEKVFLECVQDMDHENMFWYRQDPGLGLRLIYFSYDVKMKEKGDIPEGYSVSREKKERFSLILESASTNQTSMYLCASSLPPGVSPLHFGNGTRLTVT.

This sequence joins TRBV7-9 and TRBJ2-3; 9 positions agree with TRBD2. Unmatched junction bases numbered 14, after V lost 1 base and J lost 3 bases. The CDR3 totals 19 residues. Germline V gene data show CDR1 as SEHNR and CDR2 as FQNEAQ (reference sequence). The CDR3 loop reads CASSLGTSRSGSGTDTQYF. The CDR3 region has the DNA TGTGCCAGCAGCTTAGGAACGTCCCGTAGCGGGAGCGGGACAGATACGCAGTATTTT.

This chain links TRBV6-5 with TRBJ1-6; D not certain. This CDR3 contains 12 residues. Germline V gene sequence: CDR1 MNHEY, CDR2 SVGAGI. V lost 4 bases to trimming and J lost 6 bases, with 4 bases between them. The chain's CDR3 is CASSSPNSPLHF. The CDR3 DNA reads as TGTGCCAGCAGTTCCCCTAATTCACCCCTCCACTTT.

V gene TRBV10-1 combines with J gene TRBJ1-2, with D possibly being TRBD1 (6 bases). This CDR3 contains 14 residues. Trimming shortened V by 4 bases and J by 4 bases, and 13 bases separated the two germline ends. Per germline, CDR1 WNHNN and CDR2 SYGVQD (reference sequence). The CDR3 DNA reads TGCGCCAGCAGTGGTCGGACAGATGGCTATGGCTACACCTTC. Translated: CASSGRTDGYGYTF.

In its sample, this clone was seen once. V gene TRBV5-1 combines with J gene TRBJ1-2; D gene unclear. Germline V CDR1 and CDR2: SGHRS, YFSETQ. Trimming took off 4 bases at V and 6 bases at J, with 16 bases between the two ends. The CDR3 runs 14 residues. CDR3: CASSPTRGGDGYTF. CDR3 in DNA: TGCGCCAGCAGCCCTACTAGAGGCGGGGATGGCTACACCTTC. The full variable domain, rest sourced from reference TRBV5-1 and TRBJ1-2, is KAGVTQTPRYLIKTRGQQVTLSCSPISGHRSVSWYQQTPGQGLQFLFEYFSETQRNKGNFPGRFSGRQFSNSRSEMNVSTLELGDSALYLCASSPTRGGDGYTFGSGTRLTVV.

The chain joins TRBV5-5 to TRBJ1-2; D may be TRBD1 (5 bases). CDR1 is SGHKS, CDR2 YYEKEE, per germline (reference sequence). This CDR3 is built from 16 residues. Trimming took off 4 bases at V and 2 bases at J, with 18 bases between the two ends. CDR3 protein: CASSPGQAGSNYGYTF. The CDR3, as DNA: TGTGCCAGCAGCCCGGGGCAGGCGGGTTCCAACTATGGCTACACCTTC. Full variable domain (missing parts from reference TRBV5-5 and TRBJ1-2): DAGVTQSPTHLIKTRGQQVTLRCSPISGHKSVSWYQQVLGQGPQFIFQYYEKEERGRGNFPDRFSARQFPNYSSELNVNALLLGDSALYLCASSPGQAGSNYGYTFGSGTRLTVV.

The J gene is TRBJ1-4, the V gene TRBV6-5, with D perhaps TRBD1 (6 bases). Germline assignment: CDR1 MNHEY and CDR2 SVGAGI. The CDR3 sequence is 13 residues long. Trimming removed 4 bases at V and 11 bases at J, with 14 bases between. The CDR3 protein is CASSSQGNSKLFF. CDR3 bases: TGTGCCAGCAGTTCCCAGGGGAATTCGAAACTGTTTTTT.

The chain joins TRBV5-8 to TRBJ1-2; D gene uncertain. CDR1 is SGHTS and CDR2 is YDEGEE in the germline V gene. Trimming stripped 4 bases from V and 4 bases from J, with 11 bases between. The CDR3 sequence is 13 residues long. In nucleotides, the CDR3 is TGTGCCAGCAGCCCTCCCGCGAGCTATGGCTACACCTTC. This encodes CASSPPASYGYTF. Using reference TRBV5-8 and TRBJ1-2 for the parts outside the CDR3, the full variable domain is EAGVTQSPTHLIKTRGQQATLRCSPISGHTSVYWYQQALGLGLQFLLWYDEGEERNRGNFPPRFSGRQFPNYSSELNVNALELEDSALYLCASSPPASYGYTFGSGTRLTVV.

This sequence joins TRBV4-1 and TRBJ2-3; no clear D gene. The V end was cut by 4 bases, the J end by 5 bases, with 13 bases between. Germline V CDR1 and CDR2: MGHRA, YSYEKL. CDR3 length equals 14 residues. CDR3: CASSRDPRLDTQYF. CDR3 coding DNA: TGCGCCAGCAGCCGAGACCCTAGGTTAGATACGCAGTATTTT.

This chain links TRBV7-8 with TRBJ1-4, with D uncertain. CDR1 is SGHVS and CDR2 is FQNEAQ in the germline V gene. V lost 5 bases to trimming and J lost 7 bases, with 14 bases between them. The CDR3 is 14 residues long. The CDR3 nucleotides are TGTGCCAGCAGCCCGGAAGGGCGGGGTGAAAAACTGTTTTTT. Its translation is CASSPEGRGEKLFF.

The chain employs TRBV7-2 and TRBJ2-2; D gene uncertain. The V gene's germline CDR1 is SGHTA and CDR2 FQGNSA. The CDR3 spans 14 residues. V was trimmed by 4 bases and J by 6 bases, leaving 12 bases between them. CDR3 coding DNA: TGTGCCAGCAGCTCCTACGACTCGGCCGGGGAGCTGTTTTTT. This gives the protein CASSSYDSAGELFF.

Only one count was recorded for this clone. The gene calls are TRBV6-6 and TRBJ2-7; the match to TRBD1 covers 7 bases. This CDR3 has 15 amino acids. Per the germline V gene, CDR1 is MNHNY and CDR2 is SVGAGI (reference sequence). The J segment lost 6 bases and the V segment lost 2 bases, leaving 10 bases of the junction unmatched. The CDR3 nucleotides read TGTGCCAGCAGTTACAGGGGACAGCCAGGCTCCGAGCAGTACTTC. This encodes CASSYRGQPGSEQYF.

Details on this clone: The sample carries other DNA sequences with the same CDR3. The chain recombines TRBV7-9 with TRBJ2-7; 8 nucleotides align to TRBD1. CDR3 length: 14 residues. With V trimmed by 6 bases and J by 1 base, 5 bases remained unmatched. Per germline, CDR1 SEHNR and CDR2 FQNEAQ (reference sequence). The chain's CDR3 is CASSTGTGSYEQYF. As DNA, the CDR3 is TGTGCCAGCAGTACCGGGACAGGTTCCTACGAGCAGTACTTC.